Listed below are T cell receptor beta chains from one sample, sequenced in a study of blood T cell repertoires in COVID-19. This table comes from immunoSEQ multiplex PCR, and its TCRdb copy is limited to in-frame clones, with some not included. The top ten hold around 15% of the sample, which has 65,000 to 100,000 clones, more than 80% seen once. The sequenced material came from peripheral blood. These TCRs come from a woman at least 80 years old with acute or convalescent COVID-19. Each CDR3 is given with its conserved first and last residue. A D gene is named only where the DNA matches it firmly.

D gene,V gene,J gene,CDR3 protein
.,TRBV5-8,TRBJ2-6,CASNLGGQRGANVLTF
.,TRBV6-5,TRBJ2-2,CASTTLRELFF
TRBD2,TRBV5-1,TRBJ2-1,CASSLAGGRGEQFF
.,TRBV11-3,TRBJ1-1,CASSFETGLTEAFF
.,TRBV4-1,TRBJ2-2,CASSQGWDFANTGELFF
TRBD2,TRBV15,TRBJ2-3,CATSRGRGGFTDTQYF
TRBD1,TRBV24-1,TRBJ2-7,CATSRTGGSYEQYF
TRBD2,TRBV9,TRBJ2-3,CASSASGITDTQYF
TRBD1,TRBV5-4,TRBJ2-7,CASSLEGARGEQYF
TRBD1,TRBV18,TRBJ1-1,CASSPVRSSQGKNTEAFF
TRBD1,TRBV29-1,TRBJ2-7,CSVRTGLRTYEQYF
.,TRBV2,TRBJ2-3,CASSKEGGLADTQYF
.,TRBV5-1,TRBJ1-1,CASSPARGDTEAFF
.,TRBV6-5,TRBJ1-4,CASSFGQLATNEKLFF
TRBD2,TRBV5-1,TRBJ2-2,CASSNPPGLAGAHTGELFF
TRBD2,TRBV7-3,TRBJ2-3,CASSPGTSGGRADTQYF
TRBD2,TRBV9,TRBJ2-2,CASSTAGTSVDTGELFF
.,TRBV3-1/TRBV3-2,TRBJ2-6,CASSNDPGSGANVLTF
.,TRBV6-5,TRBJ2-2,CASSYSDTYTGELFF
TRBD1,TRBV13,TRBJ2-1,CASSPRTGDDNEQFF
.,TRBV5-1,TRBJ2-3,CASSLIARGGADTQYF
TRBD2,TRBV2,TRBJ2-1,CAINAGTSGGNEQFF
TRBD1,TRBV2,TRBJ1-1,CASTRDSGTEAFF
TRBD1,TRBV11-2,TRBJ1-1,CASSPRTGGGWVTEAFF
TRBD1,TRBV9,TRBJ1-1,CASSDQTGLNTEAFF
TRBD1,TRBV7-7,TRBJ1-3,CASSSGQGGGNTIYF
.,TRBV7-3,TRBJ1-2,CASSLGGDLQFGYTF
TRBD1,TRBV24-1,TRBJ1-5,CATSDQGQGNQPQHF
TRBD2,TRBV14,TRBJ2-3,CASSRLAGSTDTQYF
.,TRBV29-1,TRBJ1-5,CSVSHSTNQPQHF
TRBD1,TRBV7-9,TRBJ2-3,CASSRQGPSTDTQYF
.,TRBV15,TRBJ1-2,CATSTPGGHPEANYGYTF
.,TRBV2,TRBJ2-7,CASAPVGEQYF
.,TRBV6-5,TRBJ1-1,CASRALGDTEAFF
.,TRBV6-1,TRBJ1-2,CASSDLGARVSGYTF
TRBD1,TRBV14,TRBJ1-4,CASSQVFGTGNEKLFF
TRBD1,TRBV6-5,TRBJ2-3,CASCRGQGRWDTQYF
TRBD2,TRBV27,TRBJ2-1,CASRLLAGGYNEQFF
.,TRBV7-9,TRBJ2-5,CASSREVAQYF
TRBD1,TRBV2,TRBJ2-3,CASRTGTLRGDTQYF
TRBD1,TRBV4-1,TRBJ1-1,CASSDPDRDNTEAFF
.,TRBV19,TRBJ2-7,CASSRTVGQYF
TRBD2,TRBV7-2,TRBJ2-4,CASSPAGTSGYIQYF
.,TRBV5-1,TRBJ1-2,CASSLVTVGSYGYTF
TRBD1,TRBV29-1,TRBJ2-3,CSVPPGTGVVTDTQYF
.,TRBV12-5,TRBJ2-7,CASGLDEGGEQYF
.,TRBV28,TRBJ2-7,CASSSGESYEQYF
TRBD1,TRBV2,TRBJ2-1,CASRGERTGNEQFF